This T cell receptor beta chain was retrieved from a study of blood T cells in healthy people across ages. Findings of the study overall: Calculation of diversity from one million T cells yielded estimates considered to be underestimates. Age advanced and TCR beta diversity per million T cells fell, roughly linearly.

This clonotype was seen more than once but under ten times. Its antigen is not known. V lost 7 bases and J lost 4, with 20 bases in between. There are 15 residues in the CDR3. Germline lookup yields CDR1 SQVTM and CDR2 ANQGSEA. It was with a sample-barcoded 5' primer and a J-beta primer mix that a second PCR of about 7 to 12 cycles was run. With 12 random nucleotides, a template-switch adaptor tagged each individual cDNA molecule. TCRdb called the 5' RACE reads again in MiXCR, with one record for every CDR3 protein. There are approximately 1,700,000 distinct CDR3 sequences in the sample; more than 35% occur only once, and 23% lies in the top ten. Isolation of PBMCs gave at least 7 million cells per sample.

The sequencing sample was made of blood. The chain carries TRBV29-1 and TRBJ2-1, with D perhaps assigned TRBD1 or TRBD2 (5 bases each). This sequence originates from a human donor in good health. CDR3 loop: CSACPGQSGYNEQFF. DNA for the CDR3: TGCAGCGCCTGCCCGGGGCAGTCTGGGTACAATGAGCAGTTCTTC.